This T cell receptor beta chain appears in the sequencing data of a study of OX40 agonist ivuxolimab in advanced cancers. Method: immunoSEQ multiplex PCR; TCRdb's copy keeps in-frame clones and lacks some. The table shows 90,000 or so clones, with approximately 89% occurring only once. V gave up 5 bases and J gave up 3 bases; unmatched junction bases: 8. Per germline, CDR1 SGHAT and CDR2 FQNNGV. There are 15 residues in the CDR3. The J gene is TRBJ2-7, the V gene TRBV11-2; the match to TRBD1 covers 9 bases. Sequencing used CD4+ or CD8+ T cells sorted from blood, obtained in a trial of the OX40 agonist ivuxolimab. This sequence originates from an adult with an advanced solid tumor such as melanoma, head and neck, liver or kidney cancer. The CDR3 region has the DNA TGTGCCAGCAGCCCGGGACAGGGACTCAGCTACGAGCAGTACTTC. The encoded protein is CASSPGQGLSYEQYF.